The T cell receptor beta chain described here comes from a study of PD-1 blockade in classical Hodgkin lymphoma. General study results and limits: TCR diversity rose significantly by C4D1 in CD4+ but not CD8+ cells. Complete responders matched newly diagnosed patients in baseline diversity. In newly diagnosed patients, baseline TCR diversity was reportedly below that of healthy donors.

A word on this clone: Its antigen remains unknown.

Exposure to brentuximab vedotin varied, and each patient had relapsed following autologous stem cell transplantation. The assay was immunoSEQ multiplex PCR, and TCRdb's table has in-frame clones only and misses some. The data contain tens of thousands of clones, over 70% of them singletons. The sequence was obtained from a human donor with classical Hodgkin lymphoma. Sequenced material: peripheral blood mononuclear cells (PBMCs), taken before the second cycle of nivolumab.

The CDR3 region has the DNA TGTGCCAGCAGCTTAGAGAGTCCGGGGGAGCTCACCGGGGAGCTGTTTTTT. As protein: CASSLESPGELTGELFF. This chain uses TRBV7-9 with TRBJ2-2, with D perhaps matching TRBD2 (6 bases). Germline-derived CDR1 and CDR2 are SEHNR and FQNEAQ (reference sequence). Trimming removed 1 base from V and 4 bases from J, with 16 bases in between. The CDR3 runs to 17 residues.